The table lists the clone carrying this T cell receptor (beta chain) with a few counts. TCRdb re-derived calls from the RT-PCR reads in MiXCR, one entry per CDR3 protein. The data show hundreds of thousands of distinct CDR3 sequences, approximately 12% seen once. These data belong to a study of response to subunit inactivated influenza vaccine. This CDR3 has 13 residues. From germline, CDR1 is MGHDK and CDR2 SYGVNS. With V trimmed by 5 bases and J by 4 bases, 3 bases remained unmatched. This specimen consisted of PBMCs from blood, obtained roughly 48 days after vaccination. This clonotype was obtained from a man between 45 and 60 years old who received an inactivated influenza vaccine. The chain carries TRBV25-1 and TRBJ1-2; 8 positions match TRBD1. The CDR3 is CASSTGGGYGYTF. CDR3 bases: TGTGCCAGCAGTACAGGGGGAGGCTATGGCTACACCTTC.